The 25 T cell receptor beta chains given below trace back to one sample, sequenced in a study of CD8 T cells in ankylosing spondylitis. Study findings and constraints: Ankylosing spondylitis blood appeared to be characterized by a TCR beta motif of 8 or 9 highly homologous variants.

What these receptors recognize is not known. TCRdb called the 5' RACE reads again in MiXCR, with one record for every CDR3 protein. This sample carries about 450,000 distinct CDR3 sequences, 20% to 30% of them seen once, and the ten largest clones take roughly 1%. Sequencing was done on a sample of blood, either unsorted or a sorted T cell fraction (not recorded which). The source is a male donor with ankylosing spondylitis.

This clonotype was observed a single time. The DNA of the CDR3 is TGTGCCAGCAGTATCTATCAGGACACTGAAGCTTTCTTT. Translated: CASSIYQDTEAFF. The V gene is TRBV12-3 or TRBV12-4, the J gene TRBJ1-1; no clear D. V was shortened by 5 bases and J by 3 bases, with 10 bases between the two germline ends. This CDR3 is built from 13 residues.

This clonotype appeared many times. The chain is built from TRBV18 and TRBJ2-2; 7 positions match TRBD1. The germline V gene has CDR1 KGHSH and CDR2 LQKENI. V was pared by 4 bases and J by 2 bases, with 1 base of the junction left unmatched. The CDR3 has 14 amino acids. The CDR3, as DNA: TGTGCCAGCTCACGGACAGGAAACACCGGGGAGCTGTTTTTT. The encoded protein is CASSRTGNTGELFF.

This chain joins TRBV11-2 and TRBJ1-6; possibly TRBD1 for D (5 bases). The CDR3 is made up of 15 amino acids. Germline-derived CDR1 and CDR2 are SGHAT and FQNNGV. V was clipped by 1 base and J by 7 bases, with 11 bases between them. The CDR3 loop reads CASSLAGRLNSPLHF. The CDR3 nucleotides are TGTGCCAGCAGCTTAGCAGGGCGGTTGAATTCACCCCTCCACTTT.

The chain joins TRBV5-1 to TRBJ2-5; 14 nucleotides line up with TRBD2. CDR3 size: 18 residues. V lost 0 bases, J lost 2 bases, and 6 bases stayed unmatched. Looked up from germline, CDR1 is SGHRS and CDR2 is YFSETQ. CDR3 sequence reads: CASSLETSGRAVQETQYF. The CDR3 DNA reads TGCGCCAGCAGCTTGGAGACTAGCGGGAGGGCCGTACAAGAGACCCAGTACTTC.

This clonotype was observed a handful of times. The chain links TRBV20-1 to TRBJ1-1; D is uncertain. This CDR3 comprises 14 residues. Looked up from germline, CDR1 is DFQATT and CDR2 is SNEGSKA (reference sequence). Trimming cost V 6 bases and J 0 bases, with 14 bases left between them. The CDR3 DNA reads TGCAGTGCCCCGATGAGAAAAATGAACACTGAAGCTTTCTTT. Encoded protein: CSAPMRKMNTEAFF.

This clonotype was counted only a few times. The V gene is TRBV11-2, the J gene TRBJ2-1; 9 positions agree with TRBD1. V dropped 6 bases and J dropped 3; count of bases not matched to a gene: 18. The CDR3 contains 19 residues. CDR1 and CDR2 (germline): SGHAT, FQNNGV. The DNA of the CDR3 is TGTGCCAGCAGTCCCGGGACAGGGTCGGTCAGGAGTGACTACAATGAGCAGTTCTTC. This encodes CASSPGTGSVRSDYNEQFF.

In DNA form, the CDR3 reads TGCGCCAGCAGTGTGGCGGGAATGTACCAAGAGACCCAGTACTTC. Translated: CASSVAGMYQETQYF. The rearrangement joins TRBV10-1 to TRBJ2-5; perhaps TRBD2 as D (6 bases). In germline, CDR1 is WNHNN, CDR2 SYGVQD (reference sequence). The CDR3 totals 15 residues. Trimming stripped 4 bases from V and 0 bases from J, with 12 bases between.

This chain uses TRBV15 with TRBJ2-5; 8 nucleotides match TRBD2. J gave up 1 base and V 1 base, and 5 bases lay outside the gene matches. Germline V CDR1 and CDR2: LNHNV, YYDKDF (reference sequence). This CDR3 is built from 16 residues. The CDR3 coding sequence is TGTGCCACCAGCAGAGGCCTAGCGGGTGGCCAAGAGACCCAGTACTTC. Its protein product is CATSRGLAGGQETQYF.

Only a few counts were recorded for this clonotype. DNA for the CDR3: TGTGCCAGCAGCCCTCTCCGCGCGGGAACATACAATGAGCAGTTCTTC. Protein: CASSPLRAGTYNEQFF. This sequence joins TRBV4-2 and TRBJ2-1, with TRBD2 as a possible D gene (6 bases). CDR3 size: 16 residues. The ends were cut back, 4 bases at V and 4 bases at J, with 17 bases in the middle. CDR1 LGHNA and CDR2 YNFKEQ come from the germline V gene.

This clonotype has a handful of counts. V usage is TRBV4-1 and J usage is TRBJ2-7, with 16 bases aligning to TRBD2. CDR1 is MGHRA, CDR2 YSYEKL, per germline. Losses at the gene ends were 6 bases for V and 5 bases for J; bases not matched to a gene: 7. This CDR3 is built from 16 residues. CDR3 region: CASSSGTSGRAHEQYF. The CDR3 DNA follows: TGCGCCAGCAGTTCCGGGACTAGCGGGAGGGCCCACGAGCAGTACTTC.

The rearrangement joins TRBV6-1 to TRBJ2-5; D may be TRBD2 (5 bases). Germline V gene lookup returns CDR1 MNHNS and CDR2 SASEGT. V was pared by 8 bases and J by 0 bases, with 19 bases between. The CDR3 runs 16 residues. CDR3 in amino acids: CASYDYGGRYQETQYF. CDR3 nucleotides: TGTGCCAGCTATGACTATGGCGGGCGTTACCAAGAGACCCAGTACTTC.

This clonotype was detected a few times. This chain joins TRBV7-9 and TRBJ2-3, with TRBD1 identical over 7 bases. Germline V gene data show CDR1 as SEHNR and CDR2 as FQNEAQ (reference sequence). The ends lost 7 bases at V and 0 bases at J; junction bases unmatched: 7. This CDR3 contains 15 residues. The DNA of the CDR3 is TGTGCCAGCACCAGAGGGGGCTCTAGCACAGATACGCAGTATTTT. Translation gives CASTRGGSSTDTQYF.

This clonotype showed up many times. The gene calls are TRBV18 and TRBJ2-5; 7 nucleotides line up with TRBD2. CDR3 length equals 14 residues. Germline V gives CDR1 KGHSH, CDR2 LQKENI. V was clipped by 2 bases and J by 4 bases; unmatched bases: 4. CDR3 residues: CASSPAGAAETQYF. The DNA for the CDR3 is TGTGCCAGCTCACCAGCGGGAGCGGCAGAGACCCAGTACTTC.

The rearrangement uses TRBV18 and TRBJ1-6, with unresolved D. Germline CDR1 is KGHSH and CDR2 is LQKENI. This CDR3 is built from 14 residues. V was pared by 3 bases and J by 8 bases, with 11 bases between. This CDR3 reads CASSPGGIDSPLHF. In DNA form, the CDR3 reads TGTGCCAGCTCACCGGGAGGTATCGATTCACCCCTCCACTTT.

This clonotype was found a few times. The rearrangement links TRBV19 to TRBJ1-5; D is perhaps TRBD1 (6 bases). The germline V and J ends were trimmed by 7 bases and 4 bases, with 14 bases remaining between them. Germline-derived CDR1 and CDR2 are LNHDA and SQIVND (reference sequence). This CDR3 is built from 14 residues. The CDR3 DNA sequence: TGTGCCAGTACCCCCGACAGGTATAATCAGCCCCAGCATTTT. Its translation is CASTPDRYNQPQHF.

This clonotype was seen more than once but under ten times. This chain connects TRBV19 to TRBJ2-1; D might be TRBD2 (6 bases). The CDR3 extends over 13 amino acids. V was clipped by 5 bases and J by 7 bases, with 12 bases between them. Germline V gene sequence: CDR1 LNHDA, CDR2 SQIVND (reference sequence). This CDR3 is CASSLLARNEQFF. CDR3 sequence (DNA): TGTGCCAGTAGTTTACTAGCCAGGAATGAGCAGTTCTTC.

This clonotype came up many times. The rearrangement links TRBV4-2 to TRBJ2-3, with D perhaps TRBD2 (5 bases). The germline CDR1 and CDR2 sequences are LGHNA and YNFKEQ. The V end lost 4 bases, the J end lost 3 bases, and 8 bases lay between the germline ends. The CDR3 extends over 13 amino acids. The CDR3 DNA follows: TGTGCCAGCAGCCGGAGGACTACAGATACGCAGTATTTT. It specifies CASSRRTTDTQYF.

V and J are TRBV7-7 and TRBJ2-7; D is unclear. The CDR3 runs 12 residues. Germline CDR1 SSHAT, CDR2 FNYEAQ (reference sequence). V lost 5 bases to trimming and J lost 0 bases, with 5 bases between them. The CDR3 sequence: CASSVSSYEQYF. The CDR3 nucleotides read TGTGCCAGCAGCGTAAGCTCCTACGAGCAGTACTTC.

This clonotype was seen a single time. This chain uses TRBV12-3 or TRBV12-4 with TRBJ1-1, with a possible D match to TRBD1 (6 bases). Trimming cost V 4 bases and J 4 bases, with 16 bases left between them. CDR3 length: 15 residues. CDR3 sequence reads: CASSSGARMFTEAFF. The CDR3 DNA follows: TGTGCCAGCAGTTCAGGGGCTAGGATGTTCACTGAAGCTTTCTTT.

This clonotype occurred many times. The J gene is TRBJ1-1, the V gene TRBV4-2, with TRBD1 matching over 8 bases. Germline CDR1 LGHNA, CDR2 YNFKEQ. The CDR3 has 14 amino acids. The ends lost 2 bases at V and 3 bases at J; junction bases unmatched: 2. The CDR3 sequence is CASSQTGGDTEAFF. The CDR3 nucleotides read TGTGCCAGCAGCCAAACAGGGGGAGACACTGAAGCTTTCTTT.

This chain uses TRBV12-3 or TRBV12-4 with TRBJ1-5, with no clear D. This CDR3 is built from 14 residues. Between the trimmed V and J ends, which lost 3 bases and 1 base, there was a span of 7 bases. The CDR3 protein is CASSFTQSNQPQHF. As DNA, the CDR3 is TGTGCCAGCAGTTTTACCCAGAGCAATCAGCCCCAGCATTTT.

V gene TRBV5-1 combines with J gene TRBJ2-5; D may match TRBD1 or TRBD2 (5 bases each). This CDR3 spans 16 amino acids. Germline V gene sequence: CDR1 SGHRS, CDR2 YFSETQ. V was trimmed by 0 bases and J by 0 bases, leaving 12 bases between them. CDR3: CASSLEGRGDQETQYF. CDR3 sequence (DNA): TGCGCCAGCAGCTTGGAGGGGAGAGGGGACCAAGAGACCCAGTACTTC.

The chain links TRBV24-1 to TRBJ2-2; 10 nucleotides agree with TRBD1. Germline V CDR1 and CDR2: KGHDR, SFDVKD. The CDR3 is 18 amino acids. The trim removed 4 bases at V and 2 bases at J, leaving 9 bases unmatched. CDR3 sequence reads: CATSDPRGDRGNTGELFF. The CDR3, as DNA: TGTGCCACCAGTGACCCCCGCGGGGACAGGGGAAACACCGGGGAGCTGTTTTTT.

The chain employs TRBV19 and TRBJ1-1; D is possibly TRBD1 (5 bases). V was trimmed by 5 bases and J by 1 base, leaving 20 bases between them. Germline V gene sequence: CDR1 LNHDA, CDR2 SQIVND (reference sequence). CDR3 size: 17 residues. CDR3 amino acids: CASSPKRGFNANTEAFF. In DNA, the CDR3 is TGTGCCAGTAGTCCTAAGAGGGGATTTAACGCGAACACTGAAGCTTTCTTT.

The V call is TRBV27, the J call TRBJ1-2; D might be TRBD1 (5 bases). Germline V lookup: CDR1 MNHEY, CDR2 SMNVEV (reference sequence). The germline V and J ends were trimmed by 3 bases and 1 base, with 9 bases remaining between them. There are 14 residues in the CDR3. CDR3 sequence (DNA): TGTGCCAGCAGTTTCTGGGGGGATAACTATGGCTACACCTTC. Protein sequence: CASSFWGDNYGYTF.